The 18 T cell receptor beta chains in this list originate from one sample, sequenced in a study of T cells after yellow fever vaccination. TCRdb itself ran the 5' RACE reads through MiXCR, one entry per CDR3 protein. The sample consists of about 320,000 distinct CDR3 sequences, 4% to 5.5% of them appearing once. This material consisted of PBMCs, taken 15 days after the yellow fever booster vaccination. The receptors here all came from a man aged 18 to 30 who received the YFV17D yellow fever vaccine.

There are many counts of this clonotype. The chain joins TRBV5-1 to TRBJ2-3, with a tentative D call TRBD2 (5 bases). Germline assignment: CDR1 SGHRS and CDR2 YFSETQ. Trimming took 4 bases from V and 5 from J, leaving 11 bases between them. This CDR3 has 13 residues. CDR3 sequence (DNA): TGCGCCAGCAGCCCCCTCGAGGGAGATACGCAGTATTTT. Its translation is CASSPLEGDTQYF.

This clonotype was detected only a few times. The chain joins TRBV5-1 to TRBJ2-7; no clear D. V lost 4 bases and J 3 bases, leaving 11 bases between the germline ends. CDR1 and CDR2 (germline): SGHRS, YFSETQ. The CDR3 totals 13 residues. The CDR3 region has the DNA TGCGCCAGCAGCGTGGACGGGTTCTACGAGCAGTACGTC. Translating it yields CASSVDGFYEQYV.

At least ten counts were recorded for this clonotype. The chain is built from TRBV27 and TRBJ1-6; D possibly corresponds to TRBD1 (5 bases). Germline V gene lookup returns CDR1 MNHEY and CDR2 SMNVEV (reference sequence). The CDR3 sequence is 15 residues long. V was pared by 3 bases and J by 9 bases, with 15 bases between. The CDR3 is CASSFLARGGSPLHF. The CDR3 coding sequence is TGTGCCAGCAGTTTTCTTGCGAGGGGCGGTTCACCCCTCCACTTT.

The chain combines TRBV20-1 with TRBJ2-3; no reliable D call. V lost 2 bases and J 10 bases, leaving 16 bases between the germline ends. The germline V gene encodes CDR1 DFQATT and CDR2 SNEGSKA (reference sequence). The CDR3 covers 13 residues. The chain's CDR3 is CSARQVPRQAQYF. CDR3 coding DNA: TGCAGTGCTAGACAGGTCCCCCGTCAGGCGCAGTATTTT.

This clonotype was picked up many times. The V call is TRBV5-1, the J call TRBJ2-5; D perhaps matches TRBD1 (6 bases). Germline V gene lookup returns CDR1 SGHRS and CDR2 YFSETQ. This CDR3 is 13 amino acids long. Trimming cost V 3 bases and J 5 bases, with 11 bases left between them. Here the CDR3 reads CASSSPGEETQYF. CDR3 nucleotides: TGCGCCAGCAGCTCTCCAGGGGAGGAGACCCAGTACTTC.

The rearrangement links TRBV5-6 to TRBJ2-7, with D possibly TRBD2 on 5 matching bases. Per the germline V gene, CDR1 is SGHDT and CDR2 is YYEEEE. The CDR3 totals 14 residues. Deletions cut 1 base from V and 2 bases from J, with 10 bases between. In nucleotides, the CDR3 is TGTGCCAGCAGCTTGCCCGGGGAAACCTACGAGCAGTACTTC. As protein: CASSLPGETYEQYF.

This clonotype was seen a few times. The CDR3 is CASSADLETQYF. CDR3 sequence (DNA): TGTGCCAGCAGCGCCGATCTGGAGACCCAGTACTTC. The J gene is TRBJ2-5, the V gene TRBV3-1; D unresolved. Trimming cost V 5 bases and J 5 bases, with 9 bases left between them. The CDR3 loop spans 12 amino acids. Germline loops: CDR1 LGHDT, CDR2 YNNKEL (reference sequence).

This clonotype was picked up a small number of times. The chain couples TRBV14 to TRBJ1-2; tentative D call: TRBD1 (6 bases). Per the germline V gene, CDR1 is SGHDN and CDR2 is FVKESK. Trimming took off 0 bases at V and 11 bases at J, with 19 bases between the two ends. This CDR3 comprises 15 residues. CDR3 in DNA: TGTGCCAGCAGCCAAGAGTTCATGGCAGTTCAGGGGTACACCTTC. Protein product: CASSQEFMAVQGYTF.

This clonotype was observed many times. This chain links TRBV5-6 with TRBJ2-6, with a possible D match to TRBD1 (5 bases). V was shortened by 1 base and J by 3 bases, with 17 bases between the two germline ends. In germline, CDR1 is SGHDT, CDR2 YYEEEE. This CDR3 has 18 amino acids. Here the CDR3 DNA reads TGTGCCAGCAGCTTGCTAGGCAGGGTGGGAATTGGGGCCAACGTCCTGACTTTC. It encodes CASSLLGRVGIGANVLTF.

This clonotype came up a few times. V usage is TRBV24-1 and J usage is TRBJ2-6, with 7 bases identical to TRBD1. Germline CDR1 reads KGHDR; CDR2 reads SFDVKD. Trimming removed 1 base from V and 0 bases from J; junction bases left unmatched: 2. The CDR3 runs to 17 residues. CDR3 region: CATSDFAGGSGANVLTF. The CDR3 DNA is TGTGCCACCAGTGATTTTGCAGGGGGCTCTGGGGCCAACGTCCTGACTTTC.

This clonotype was picked up a small number of times. The rearrangement joins TRBV7-9 to TRBJ1-2; D ambiguous. Germline CDR1 and CDR2: SEHNR and FQNEAQ (reference sequence). The CDR3 extends over 13 amino acids. V was trimmed by 1 base and J by 6 bases, leaving 9 bases between them. CDR3 residues: CASSLVRGNGYTF. DNA for the CDR3: TGTGCCAGCAGCTTAGTTCGAGGGAATGGCTACACCTTC. The full variable domain, rest sourced from reference TRBV7-9 and TRBJ1-2, is DTGVSQNPRHKITKRGQNVTFRCDPISEHNRLYWYRQTLGQGPEFLTYFQNEAQLEKSRLLSDRFSAERPKGSFSTLEIQRTEQGDSAMYLCASSLVRGNGYTFGSGTRLTVV.

This clonotype was recorded a few times. This chain uses TRBV6-2 or TRBV6-3 with TRBJ2-1, with 10 nucleotides matching TRBD1. This CDR3 comprises 15 residues. Germline loops: CDR1 MNHEY, CDR2 SVGEGT. V trimming: 5 bases; J trimming: 3 bases; junction bases outside the gene matches: 4. In nucleotides, the CDR3 is TGTGCCAGCAGTCTGACAGGGGGCCTCTACAATGAGCAGTTCTTC. Amino acid sequence: CASSLTGGLYNEQFF.

This clonotype was detected a few times. The chain is built from TRBV4-1 and TRBJ1-3; D might be TRBD1 (6 bases). V was shortened by 6 bases and J by 5 bases, with 14 bases between the two germline ends. This CDR3 is built from 14 residues. Germline V gene data show CDR1 as MGHRA and CDR2 as YSYEKL. The CDR3 coding sequence is TGCGCCAGCAGTCGAGACAGGTCGAGAAACACCATATATTTT. It encodes CASSRDRSRNTIYF.

The rearrangement joins TRBV5-1 to TRBJ2-5; tentative D call: TRBD1 (6 bases). Germline V gene data show CDR1 as SGHRS and CDR2 as YFSETQ. The CDR3 extends over 15 amino acids. V lost 5 bases, J lost 2 bases, and 16 bases lay in between. Written as DNA, the CDR3 is TGCGCCAGCAGAGGGTTGGTGCAGGGGCAAGAGACCCAGTACTTC. Translated, it gives CASRGLVQGQETQYF.

V and J are TRBV6-6 and TRBJ1-2; tentative D call: TRBD1 (6 bases). This CDR3 region has 13 residues. V was cut by 6 bases and J by 6 bases, with 14 bases left in between. Germline CDR1 is MNHNY and CDR2 is SVGAGI (reference sequence). The DNA of the CDR3 is TGTGCCAGCAGCGACGATACAGGGAATGGCTACACCTTC. Translated: CASSDDTGNGYTF.

This clonotype was detected many times. The rearrangement joins TRBV3-1 to TRBJ1-5; tentatively, D is TRBD1 (5 bases). Between the trimmed V and J ends, which lost 0 bases and 5 bases, there was a span of 8 bases. The CDR3 contains 14 residues. CDR1 and CDR2 from the germline V gene are LGHDT and YNNKEL (reference sequence). The CDR3 DNA is TGTGCCAGCAGCCAAGACGAGACAGATCAGCCCCAGCATTTT. Encoded protein: CASSQDETDQPQHF. Filled out from reference TRBV3-1 and TRBJ1-5, the complete variable domain reads DTAVSQTPKYLVTQMGNDKSIKCEQNLGHDTMYWYKQDSKKFLKIMFSYNNKELIINETVPNRFSPKSPDKAHLNLHINSLELGDSAVYFCASSQDETDQPQHFGDGTRLSIL.

This chain links TRBV7-6 with TRBJ1-4; TRBD1 matches at 7 bases. Losses at the gene ends were 1 base for V and 0 bases for J; bases not matched to a gene: 8. The CDR3 covers 18 residues. Germline assignment: CDR1 SGHVS and CDR2 FNYEAQ. The CDR3 sequence is CASSLEDRSPSTNEKLFF. The CDR3 coding sequence is TGTGCCAGCAGCTTAGAGGACAGGAGCCCATCAACTAATGAAAAACTGTTTTTT.

The genes are TRBV27 and TRBJ2-1; 7 bases align to TRBD1. Germline V CDR1 and CDR2: MNHEY, SMNVEV (reference sequence). The J segment lost 6 bases and the V segment lost 5 bases, leaving 7 bases of the junction unmatched. CDR3 length: 14 residues. Here the CDR3 DNA reads TGTGCCAGCAGTCCTGGACAGGAGATCAATGAGCAGTTCTTC. Translating gives CASSPGQEINEQFF.